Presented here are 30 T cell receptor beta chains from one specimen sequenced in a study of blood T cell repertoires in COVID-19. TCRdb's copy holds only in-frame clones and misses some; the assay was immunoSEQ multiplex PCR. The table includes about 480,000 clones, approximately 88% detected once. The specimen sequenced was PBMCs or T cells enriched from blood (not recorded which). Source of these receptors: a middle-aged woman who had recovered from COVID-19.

The CDR3 DNA is TGTGCCATCAGTCAAGACAGGGGGTATGGCTACACCTTC. It translates to CAISQDRGYGYTF. The chain employs TRBV10-3 and TRBJ1-2, with 9 positions matching TRBD1. With V trimmed by 5 bases and J by 5 bases, 3 bases remained unmatched. CDR3 length: 13 residues. Germline lookup yields CDR1 ENHRY and CDR2 SYGVKD.

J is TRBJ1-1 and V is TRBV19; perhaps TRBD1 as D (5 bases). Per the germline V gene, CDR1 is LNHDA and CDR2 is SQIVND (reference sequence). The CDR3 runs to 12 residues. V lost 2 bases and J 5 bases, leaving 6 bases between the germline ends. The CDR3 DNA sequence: TGTGCCAGTAGTATACAGGGAACTGAAGCTTTCTTT. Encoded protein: CASSIQGTEAFF.

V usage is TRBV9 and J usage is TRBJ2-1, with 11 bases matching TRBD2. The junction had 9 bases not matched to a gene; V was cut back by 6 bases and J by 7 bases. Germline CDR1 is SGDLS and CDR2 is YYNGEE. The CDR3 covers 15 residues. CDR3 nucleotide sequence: TGTGCCAGCAACTTAGCGGGAGGGCCTGGGAATGAGCAGTTCTTC. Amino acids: CASNLAGGPGNEQFF.

The CDR3 coding sequence is TGCGCCAGCAGCTTGGAGGGGGATAGTGAAAAACTGTTTTTT. This codes for CASSLEGDSEKLFF. The rearrangement links TRBV5-1 to TRBJ1-4, with a possible D match to TRBD1 (6 bases). The CDR3 runs to 14 residues. Trimming pared 0 bases from V and 7 bases from J, leaving 10 bases between. From germline, CDR1 is SGHRS and CDR2 YFSETQ.

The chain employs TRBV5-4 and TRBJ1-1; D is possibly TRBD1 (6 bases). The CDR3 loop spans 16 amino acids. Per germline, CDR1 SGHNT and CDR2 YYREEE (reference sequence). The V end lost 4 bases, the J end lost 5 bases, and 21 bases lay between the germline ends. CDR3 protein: CASSPPGSGVGTEAFF. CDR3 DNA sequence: TGTGCCAGCAGCCCGCCGGGTTCAGGGGTGGGGACTGAAGCTTTCTTT.

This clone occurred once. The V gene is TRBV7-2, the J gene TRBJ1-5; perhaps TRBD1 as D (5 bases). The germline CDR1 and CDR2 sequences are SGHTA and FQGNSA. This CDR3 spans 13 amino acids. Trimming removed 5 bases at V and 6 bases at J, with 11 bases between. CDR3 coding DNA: TGTGCCAGCAGCCCGCGGGGGGGTCAGCCCCAGCATTTT. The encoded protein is CASSPRGGQPQHF.

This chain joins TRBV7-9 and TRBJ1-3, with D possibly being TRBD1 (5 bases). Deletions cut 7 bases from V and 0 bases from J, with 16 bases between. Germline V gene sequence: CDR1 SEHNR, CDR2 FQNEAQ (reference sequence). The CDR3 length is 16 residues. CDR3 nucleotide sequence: TGTGCCAGCAACACGGGGACTGCCAACTCTGGAAACACCATATATTTT. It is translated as CASNTGTANSGNTIYF.

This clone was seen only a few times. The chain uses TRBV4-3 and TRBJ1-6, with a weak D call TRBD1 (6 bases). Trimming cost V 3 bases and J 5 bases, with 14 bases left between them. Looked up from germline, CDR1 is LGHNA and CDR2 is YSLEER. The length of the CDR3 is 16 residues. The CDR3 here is CASSQARQVNNSPLHF. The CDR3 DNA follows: TGCGCCAGCAGCCAGGCCCGACAGGTGAATAATTCACCCCTCCACTTT.

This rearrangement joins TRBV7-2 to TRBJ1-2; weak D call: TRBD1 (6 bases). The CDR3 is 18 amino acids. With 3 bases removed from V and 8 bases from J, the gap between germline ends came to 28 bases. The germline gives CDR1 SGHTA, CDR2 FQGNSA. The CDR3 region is CASSFIFDWGPSSNGYTF. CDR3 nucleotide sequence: TGTGCCAGCAGCTTTATCTTTGACTGGGGGCCATCCTCTAACGGCTACACCTTC.

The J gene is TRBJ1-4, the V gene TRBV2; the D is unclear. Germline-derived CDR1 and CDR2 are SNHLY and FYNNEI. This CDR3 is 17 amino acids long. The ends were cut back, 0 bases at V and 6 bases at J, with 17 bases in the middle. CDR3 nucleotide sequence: TGTGCCAGCAGTGAAGCCCTCACCGCCCTAATCGATGAAAAACTGTTTTTT. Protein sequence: CASSEALTALIDEKLFF. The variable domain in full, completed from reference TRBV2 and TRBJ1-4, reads EPEVTQTPSHQVTQMGQEVILRCVPISNHLYFYWYRQILGQKVEFLVSFYNNEISEKSEIFDDQFSVERPDGSNFTLKIRSTKLEDSAMYFCASSEALTALIDEKLFFGSGTQLSVL.

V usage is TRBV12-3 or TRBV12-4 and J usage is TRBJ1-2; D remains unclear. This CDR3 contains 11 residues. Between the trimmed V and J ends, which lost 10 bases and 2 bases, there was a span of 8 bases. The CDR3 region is CATEGNYGYTF. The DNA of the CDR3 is TGTGCCACCGAGGGAAACTATGGCTACACCTTC.

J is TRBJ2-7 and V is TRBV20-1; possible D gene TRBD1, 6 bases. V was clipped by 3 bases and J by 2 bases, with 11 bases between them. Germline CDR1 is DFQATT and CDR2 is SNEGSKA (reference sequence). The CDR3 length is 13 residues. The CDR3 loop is CSASKGQTYEQYF. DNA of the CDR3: TGCAGTGCTAGTAAAGGACAGACCTACGAGCAGTACTTC.

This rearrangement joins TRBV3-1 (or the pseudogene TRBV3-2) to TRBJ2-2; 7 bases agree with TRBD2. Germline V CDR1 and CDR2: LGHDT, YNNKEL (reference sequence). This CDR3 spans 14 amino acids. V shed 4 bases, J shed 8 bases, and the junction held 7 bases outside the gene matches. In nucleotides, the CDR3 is TGTGCCAGCAGCCTCCTATCGCGGGAGGGGGAGCTGTTTTTT. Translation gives CASSLLSREGELFF.

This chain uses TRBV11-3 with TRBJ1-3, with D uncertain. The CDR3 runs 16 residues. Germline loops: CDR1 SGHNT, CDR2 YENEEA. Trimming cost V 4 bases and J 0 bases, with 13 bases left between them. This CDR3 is CASSSGGAYSGNTIYF. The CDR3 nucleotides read TGTGCCAGCAGCTCCGGAGGAGCCTACTCTGGAAACACCATATATTTT.

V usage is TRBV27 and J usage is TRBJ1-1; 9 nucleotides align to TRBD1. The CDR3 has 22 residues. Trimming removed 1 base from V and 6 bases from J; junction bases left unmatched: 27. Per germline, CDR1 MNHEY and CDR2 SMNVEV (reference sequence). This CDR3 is CASSLLSPGQGLAGVSGSEAFF. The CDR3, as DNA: TGTGCCAGCAGTTTATTGTCTCCGGGACAGGGACTCGCGGGGGTTTCCGGGTCTGAAGCTTTCTTT.

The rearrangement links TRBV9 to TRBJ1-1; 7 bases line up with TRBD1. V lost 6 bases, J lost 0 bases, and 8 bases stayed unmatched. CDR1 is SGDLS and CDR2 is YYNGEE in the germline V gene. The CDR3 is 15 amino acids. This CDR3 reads CASTIQDRLNTEAFF. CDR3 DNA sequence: TGTGCCAGCACCATCCAGGACAGGTTGAACACTGAAGCTTTCTTT.

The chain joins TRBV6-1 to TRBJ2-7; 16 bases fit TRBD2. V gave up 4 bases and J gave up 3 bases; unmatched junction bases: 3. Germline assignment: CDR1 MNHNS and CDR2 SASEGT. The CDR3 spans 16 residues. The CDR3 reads CASSGGTSGRVYEQYF. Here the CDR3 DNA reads TGTGCCAGCAGTGGAGGGACTAGCGGGAGGGTCTACGAGCAGTACTTC.

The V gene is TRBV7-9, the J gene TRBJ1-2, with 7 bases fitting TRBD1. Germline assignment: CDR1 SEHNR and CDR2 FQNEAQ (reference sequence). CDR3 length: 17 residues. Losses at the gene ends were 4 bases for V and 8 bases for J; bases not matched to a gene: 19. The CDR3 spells CASSSTGTDTFMGGYTF. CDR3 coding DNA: TGTGCCAGCAGCTCGACCGGGACAGACACCTTTATGGGCGGCTACACCTTC.

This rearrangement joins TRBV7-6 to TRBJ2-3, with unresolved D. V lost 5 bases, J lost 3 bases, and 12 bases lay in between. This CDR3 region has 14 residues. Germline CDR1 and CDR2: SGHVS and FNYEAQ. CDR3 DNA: TGTGCCAGCAGCGCTTATCCCCAGACAGATACGCAGTATTTT. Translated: CASSAYPQTDTQYF.

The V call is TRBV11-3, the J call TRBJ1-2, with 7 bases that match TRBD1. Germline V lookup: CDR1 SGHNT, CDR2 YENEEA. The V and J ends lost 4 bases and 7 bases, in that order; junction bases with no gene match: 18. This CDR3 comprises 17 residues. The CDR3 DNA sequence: TGTGCCAGCAGCTCCAGGGGGACGGCAGACCCATATGGTGGCTACACCTTC. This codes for CASSSRGTADPYGGYTF.

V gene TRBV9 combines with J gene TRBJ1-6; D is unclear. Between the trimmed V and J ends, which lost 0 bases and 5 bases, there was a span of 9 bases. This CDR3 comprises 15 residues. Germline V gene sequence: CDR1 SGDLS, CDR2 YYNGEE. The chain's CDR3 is CASSVEQNHNSPLHF. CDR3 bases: TGTGCCAGCAGCGTAGAACAGAATCATAATTCACCCCTCCACTTT.

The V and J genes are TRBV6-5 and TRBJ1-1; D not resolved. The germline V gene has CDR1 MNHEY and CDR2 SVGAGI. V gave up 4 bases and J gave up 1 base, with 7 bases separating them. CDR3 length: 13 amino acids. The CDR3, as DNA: TGTGCCAGCAGTTTCAGAGGGAACACTGAAGCTTTCTTT. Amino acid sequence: CASSFRGNTEAFF.

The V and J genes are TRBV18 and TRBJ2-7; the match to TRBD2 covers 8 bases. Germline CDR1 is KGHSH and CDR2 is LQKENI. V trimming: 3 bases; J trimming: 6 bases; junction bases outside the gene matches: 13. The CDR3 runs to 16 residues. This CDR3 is CASSPSLAALTGEQYF. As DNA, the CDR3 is TGTGCCAGCTCACCTTCACTAGCGGCCCTCACGGGCGAGCAGTACTTC.

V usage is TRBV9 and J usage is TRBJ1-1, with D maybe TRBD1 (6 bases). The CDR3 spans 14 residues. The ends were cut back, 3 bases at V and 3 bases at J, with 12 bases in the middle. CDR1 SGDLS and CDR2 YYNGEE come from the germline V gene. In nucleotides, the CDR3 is TGTGCCAGCAGCGCCGCAAAGGGGGACACTGAAGCTTTCTTT. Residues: CASSAAKGDTEAFF. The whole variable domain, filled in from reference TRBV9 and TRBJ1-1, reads DSGVTQTPKHLITATGQRVTLRCSPRSGDLSVYWYQQSLDQGLQFLIQYYNGEERAKGNILERFSAQQFPDLHSELNLSSLELGDSALYFCASSAAKGDTEAFFGQGTRLTVV.

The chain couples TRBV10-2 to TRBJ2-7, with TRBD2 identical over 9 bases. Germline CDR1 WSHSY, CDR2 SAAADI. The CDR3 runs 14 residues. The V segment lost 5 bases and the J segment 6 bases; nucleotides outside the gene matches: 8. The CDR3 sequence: CASSPGLATGEQYF. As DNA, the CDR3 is TGCGCCAGCAGTCCGGGACTAGCAACGGGCGAGCAGTACTTC.

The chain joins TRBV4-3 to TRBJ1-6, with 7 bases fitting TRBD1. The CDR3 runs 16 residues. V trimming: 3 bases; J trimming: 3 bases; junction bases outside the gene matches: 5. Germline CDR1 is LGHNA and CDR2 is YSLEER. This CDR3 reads CASSHLRDSYNSPLHF. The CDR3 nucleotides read TGCGCCAGCAGCCATCTCCGGGACAGCTATAATTCACCCCTCCACTTT.

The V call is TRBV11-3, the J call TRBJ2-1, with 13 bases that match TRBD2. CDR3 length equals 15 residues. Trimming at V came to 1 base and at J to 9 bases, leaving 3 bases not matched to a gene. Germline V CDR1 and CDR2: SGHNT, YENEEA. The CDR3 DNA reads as TGTGCCAGCAGCTTAGGACTAGCGGGAGGCACTGAGCAGTTCTTC. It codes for CASSLGLAGGTEQFF.

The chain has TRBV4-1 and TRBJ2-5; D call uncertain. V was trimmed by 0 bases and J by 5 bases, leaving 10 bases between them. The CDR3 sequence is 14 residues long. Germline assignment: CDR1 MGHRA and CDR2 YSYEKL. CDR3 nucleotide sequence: TGCGCCAGCAGCCAAGAGCTTAGTTGGGAGACCCAGTACTTC. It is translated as CASSQELSWETQYF.

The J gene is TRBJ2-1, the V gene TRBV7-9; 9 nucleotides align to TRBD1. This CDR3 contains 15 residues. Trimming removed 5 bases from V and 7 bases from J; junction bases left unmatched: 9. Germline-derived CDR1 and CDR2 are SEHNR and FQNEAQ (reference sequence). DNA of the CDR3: TGTGCCAGCAGCCAACAGGGGGCGAGGGGGAATGAGCAGTTCTTC. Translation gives CASSQQGARGNEQFF.

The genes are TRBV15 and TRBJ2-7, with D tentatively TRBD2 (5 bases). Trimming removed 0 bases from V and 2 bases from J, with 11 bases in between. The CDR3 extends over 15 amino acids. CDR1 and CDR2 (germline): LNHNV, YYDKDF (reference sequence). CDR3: CATSRDPGSAYEQYF. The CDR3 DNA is TGTGCCACCAGCAGAGATCCGGGATCGGCCTACGAGCAGTACTTC.